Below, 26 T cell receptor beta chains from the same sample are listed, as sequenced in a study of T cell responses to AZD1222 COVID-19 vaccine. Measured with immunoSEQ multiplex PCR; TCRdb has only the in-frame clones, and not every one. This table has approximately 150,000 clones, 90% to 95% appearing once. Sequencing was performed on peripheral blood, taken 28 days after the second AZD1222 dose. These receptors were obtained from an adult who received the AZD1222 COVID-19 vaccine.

CDR3 loop: CASSLQGASGNTIYF. In nucleotides, the CDR3 is TGTGCCAGCAGCCTACAGGGGGCATCTGGAAACACCATATATTTT. This chain joins TRBV7-8 and TRBJ1-3; 9 nucleotides agree with TRBD1. This CDR3 comprises 15 residues. Per germline, CDR1 SGHVS and CDR2 FQNEAQ. Trimming took 5 bases from V and 1 from J; bases not matched to a gene: 3.

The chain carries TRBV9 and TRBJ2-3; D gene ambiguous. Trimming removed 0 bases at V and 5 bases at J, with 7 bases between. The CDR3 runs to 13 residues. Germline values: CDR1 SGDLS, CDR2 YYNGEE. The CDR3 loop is CASSVVVGDTQYF. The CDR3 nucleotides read TGTGCCAGCAGCGTAGTAGTAGGAGATACGCAGTATTTT.

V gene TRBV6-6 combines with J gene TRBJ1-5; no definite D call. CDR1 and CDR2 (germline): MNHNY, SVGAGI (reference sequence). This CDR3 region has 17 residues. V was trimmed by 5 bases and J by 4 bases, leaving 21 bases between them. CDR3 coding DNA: TGTGCCAGCAGTCGTCTCAGCAGTCGGGAGAGGAATCAGCCCCAGCATTTT. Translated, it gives CASSRLSSRERNQPQHF.

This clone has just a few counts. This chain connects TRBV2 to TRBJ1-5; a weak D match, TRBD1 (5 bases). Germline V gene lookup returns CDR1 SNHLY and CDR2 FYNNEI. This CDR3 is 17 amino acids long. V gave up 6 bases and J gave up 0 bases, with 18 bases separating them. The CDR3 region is CASRGRSAAYSNQPQHF. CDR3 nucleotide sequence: TGTGCCAGCAGGGGACGTTCGGCAGCTTATAGCAATCAGCCCCAGCATTTT.

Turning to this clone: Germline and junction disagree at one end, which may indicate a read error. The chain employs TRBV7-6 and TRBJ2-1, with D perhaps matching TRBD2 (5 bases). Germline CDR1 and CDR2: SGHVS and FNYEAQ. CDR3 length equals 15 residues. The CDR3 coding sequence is TGTGCCAGCAGCGCGCCAGAGCGTGACTACAGTGAGCAGTTCTTC. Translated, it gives CASSAPERDYSEQFF.

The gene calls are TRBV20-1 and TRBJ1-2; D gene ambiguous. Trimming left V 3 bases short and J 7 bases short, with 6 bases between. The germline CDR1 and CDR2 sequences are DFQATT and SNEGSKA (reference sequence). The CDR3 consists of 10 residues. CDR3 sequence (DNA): TGCAGTGCTAGGACGGTTGGCTACACCTTC. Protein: CSARTVGYTF.

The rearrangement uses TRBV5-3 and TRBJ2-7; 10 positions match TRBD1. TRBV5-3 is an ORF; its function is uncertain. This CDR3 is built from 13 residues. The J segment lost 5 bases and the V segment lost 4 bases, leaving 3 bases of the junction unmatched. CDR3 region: CARSGGTGDEQYF. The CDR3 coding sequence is TGTGCCAGAAGCGGCGGGACAGGGGACGAGCAGTACTTC.

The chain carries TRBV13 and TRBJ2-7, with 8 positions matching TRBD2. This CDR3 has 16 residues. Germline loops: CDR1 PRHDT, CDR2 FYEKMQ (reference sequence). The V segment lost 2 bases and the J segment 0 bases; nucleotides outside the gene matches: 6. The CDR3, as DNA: TGTGCCAGCAGCTTAAGGTCCCTAGCGGGCTCCTACGAGCAGTACTTC. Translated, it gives CASSLRSLAGSYEQYF.

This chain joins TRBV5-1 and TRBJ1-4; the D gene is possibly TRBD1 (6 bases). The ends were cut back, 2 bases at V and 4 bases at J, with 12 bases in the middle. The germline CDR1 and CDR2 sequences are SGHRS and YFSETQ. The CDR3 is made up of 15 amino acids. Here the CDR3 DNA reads TGCGCCAGCAGCTTACTTACAGGGATTAATGAAAAACTGTTTTTT. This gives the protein CASSLLTGINEKLFF.

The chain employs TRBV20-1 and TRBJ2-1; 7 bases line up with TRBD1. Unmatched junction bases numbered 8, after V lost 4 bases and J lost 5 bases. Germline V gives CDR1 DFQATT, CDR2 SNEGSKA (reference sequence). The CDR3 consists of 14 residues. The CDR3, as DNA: TGCAGTGCTAATGAGGCCGACAGGGACAATGAGCAGTTCTTC. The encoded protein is CSANEADRDNEQFF.

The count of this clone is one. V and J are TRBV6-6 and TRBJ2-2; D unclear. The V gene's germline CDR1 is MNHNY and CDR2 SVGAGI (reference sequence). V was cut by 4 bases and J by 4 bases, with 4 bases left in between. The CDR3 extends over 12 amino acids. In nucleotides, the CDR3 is TGTGCCAGCAGTTTCTCCACCGGGGAGCTGTTTTTT. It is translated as CASSFSTGELFF.

The CDR3 loop is CASSVFGSQETQYF. As DNA, the CDR3 is TGTGCCAGCAGCGTATTCGGGTCACAAGAGACCCAGTACTTC. The chain links TRBV9 to TRBJ2-5; D not resolved. V was clipped by 1 base and J by 2 bases, with 9 bases between them. CDR1 and CDR2 from the germline V gene are SGDLS and YYNGEE. The CDR3 is made up of 14 amino acids.

The CDR3 protein is CASSAGLAGVSEQFF. For the CDR3, the DNA is TGTGCCAGCAGCGCGGGACTAGCGGGAGTGAGTGAGCAGTTCTTC. The gene calls are TRBV11-3 and TRBJ2-1, with 14 bases fitting TRBD2. The germline V gene encodes CDR1 SGHNT and CDR2 YENEEA. The J segment lost 9 bases and the V segment lost 5 bases, leaving 6 bases of the junction unmatched. The length of the CDR3 is 15 residues.

CDR3 in DNA: TGTGCCAGCAGCTTAGAACGTCAGGGGCTTGGCAATGAGCAGTTCTTC. It yields the protein CASSLERQGLGNEQFF. This sequence joins TRBV7-6 and TRBJ2-1; a possible D gene is TRBD1 (6 bases). The CDR3 covers 16 residues. V lost 1 base and J 6 bases, leaving 16 bases between the germline ends. The germline gives CDR1 SGHVS, CDR2 FNYEAQ.

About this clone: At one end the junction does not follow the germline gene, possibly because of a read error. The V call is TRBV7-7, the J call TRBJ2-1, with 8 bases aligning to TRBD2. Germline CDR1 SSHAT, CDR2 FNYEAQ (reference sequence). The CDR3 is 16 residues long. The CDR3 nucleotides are TGTGCTAGCAGCTTAGTCGCGGGGGGCCGCGACAATGAGCAGTTCTTC. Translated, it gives CASSLVAGGRDNEQFF.

CDR3 nucleotides: TGTGCCAGCTCCCGGATACAAGAGACCCAGTACTTC. Its translation is CASSRIQETQYF. The V gene is TRBV19, the J gene TRBJ2-5; no firm D call. The germline V gene has CDR1 LNHDA and CDR2 SQIVND (reference sequence). Deletions cut 9 bases from V and 2 bases from J, with 10 bases between. The CDR3 is 12 residues long.

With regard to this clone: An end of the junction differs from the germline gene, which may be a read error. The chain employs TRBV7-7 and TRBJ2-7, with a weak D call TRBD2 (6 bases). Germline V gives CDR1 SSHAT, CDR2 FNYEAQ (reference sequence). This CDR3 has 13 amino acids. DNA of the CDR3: TGTGCTAGCAGCCCCCGGGCCGGGGGCGAGCAGTACTTC. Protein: CASSPRAGGEQYF.

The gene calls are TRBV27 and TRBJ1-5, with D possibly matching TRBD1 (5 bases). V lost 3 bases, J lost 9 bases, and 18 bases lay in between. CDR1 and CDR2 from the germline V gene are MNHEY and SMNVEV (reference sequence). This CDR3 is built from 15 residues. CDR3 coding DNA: TGTGCCAGCAGTTTGGGGGGGGGAGTCTTGGGGCCCCAGCATTTT. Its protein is CASSLGGGVLGPQHF.

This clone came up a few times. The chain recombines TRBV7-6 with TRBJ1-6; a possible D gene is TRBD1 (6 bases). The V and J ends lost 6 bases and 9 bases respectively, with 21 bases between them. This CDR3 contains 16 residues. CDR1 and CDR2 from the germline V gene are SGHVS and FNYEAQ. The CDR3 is CASSQAIQGLGSPLHF. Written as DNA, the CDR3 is TGTGCCAGCAGTCAAGCCATACAGGGTTTGGGTTCACCCCTCCACTTT.

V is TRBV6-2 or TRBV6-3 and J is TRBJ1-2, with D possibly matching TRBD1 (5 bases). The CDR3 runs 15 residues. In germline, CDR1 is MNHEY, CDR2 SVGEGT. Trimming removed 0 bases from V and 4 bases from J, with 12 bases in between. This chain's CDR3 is CASSYSGEVGYGYTF. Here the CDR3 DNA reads TGTGCCAGCAGTTACTCGGGGGAGGTTGGCTATGGCTACACCTTC.

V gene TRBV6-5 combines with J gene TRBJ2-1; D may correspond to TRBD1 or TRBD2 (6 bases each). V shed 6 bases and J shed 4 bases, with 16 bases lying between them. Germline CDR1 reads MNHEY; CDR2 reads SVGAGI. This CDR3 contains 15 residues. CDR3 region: CASSGGGPNYNEQFF. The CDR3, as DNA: TGTGCCAGCAGCGGAGGGGGGCCAAATTACAATGAGCAGTTCTTC.

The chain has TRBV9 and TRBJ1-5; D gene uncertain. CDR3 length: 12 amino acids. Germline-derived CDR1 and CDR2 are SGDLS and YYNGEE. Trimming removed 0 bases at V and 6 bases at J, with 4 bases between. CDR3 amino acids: CASSVAGQPQHF. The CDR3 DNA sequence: TGTGCCAGCAGCGTAGCGGGTCAGCCCCAGCATTTT.

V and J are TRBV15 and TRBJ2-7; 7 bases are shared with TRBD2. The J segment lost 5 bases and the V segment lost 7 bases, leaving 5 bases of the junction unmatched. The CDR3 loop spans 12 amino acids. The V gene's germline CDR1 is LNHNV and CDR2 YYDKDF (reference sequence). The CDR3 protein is CATKSSGHEQYF. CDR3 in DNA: TGTGCCACCAAGTCTAGCGGCCACGAGCAGTACTTC.

Written as DNA, the CDR3 is TGTGCCAGCAGCTTAGATTATTCATCCTACGAGCAGTACTTC. Encoded protein: CASSLDYSSYEQYF. The V and J genes are TRBV7-2 and TRBJ2-7; D is unclear. Germline V gene data show CDR1 as SGHTA and CDR2 as FQGNSA. Trimming left V 1 base short and J 1 base short, with 8 bases between. The CDR3 contains 14 residues.

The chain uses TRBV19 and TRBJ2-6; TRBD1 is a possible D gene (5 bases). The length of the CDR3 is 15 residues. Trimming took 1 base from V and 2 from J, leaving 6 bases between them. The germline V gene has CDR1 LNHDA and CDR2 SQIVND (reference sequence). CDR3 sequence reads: CASSIVGPGANVLTF. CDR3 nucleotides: TGTGCCAGTAGTATAGTGGGGCCTGGGGCCAACGTCCTGACTTTC. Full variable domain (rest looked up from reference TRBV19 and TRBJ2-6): DGGITQSPKYLFRKEGQNVTLSCEQNLNHDAMYWYRQDPGQGLRLIYYSQIVNDFQKGDIAEGYSVSREKKESFPLTVTSAQKNPTAFYLCASSIVGPGANVLTFGAGSRLTVL.

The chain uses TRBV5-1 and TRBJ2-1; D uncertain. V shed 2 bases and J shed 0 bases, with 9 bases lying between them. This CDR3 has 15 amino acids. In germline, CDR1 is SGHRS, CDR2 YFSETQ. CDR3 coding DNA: TGCGCCAGCAGCTTAGATTTCAGCTCCTACAATGAGCAGTTCTTC. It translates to CASSLDFSSYNEQFF.